The clone carrying this T cell receptor (beta chain) was observed a handful of times. Its cognate antigen is unknown. Looked up from germline, CDR1 is SQVTM and CDR2 is ANQGSEA. The CDR3 covers 12 residues. The J segment lost 1 base and the V segment lost 5 bases, leaving 0 bases of the junction unmatched. In the PCR, 60 Vbeta and 13 Jbeta primers were used. In the authors' workflow: An analysis that came later counted tens of millions of unique TCR beta chains, some 11 million shared. This table comes from immunoSEQ multiplex PCR, and its TCRdb copy is limited to in-frame clones, with some not included. V and J calls plus clone size are reproduced from that table; the DNA served to infer D and trimming. The table lists around 100,000 clones, roughly 80% of them singletons. This entry belongs to a study of cytomegalovirus exposure and HLA in healthy donors. Study conclusions and caveats: TCR beta V- and J-gene trimming, according to a later analysis, was linked to a missense DCLRE1C variant. There were reportedly fewer N-insertions in an Asian-associated ancestry cluster than the roughly 700-donor mean, in a later analysis. Later analysis placed DRB1 highest and HLA-C lowest in TCR association rates, which differed by HLA locus.

This chain connects TRBV29-1 to TRBJ2-3; the match to TRBD1 covers 7 bases. The clonotype originates from a man aged 45-65 years in good health and CMV-seropositive. The material sequenced was PBMCs. CDR3 protein: CSVTGGTDTQYF. The CDR3 coding sequence is TGCAGCGTTACAGGGGGCACAGATACGCAGTATTTT.